What follows is one T cell receptor beta chain and its context. The antigen is unknown. Trimming took 6 bases from V and 5 from J, leaving 19 bases between them. CDR1 and CDR2 from the germline V gene are MNHEY and SVGAGI. The length of the CDR3 is 15 residues. The repertoire was sequenced with immunoSEQ multiplex PCR; TCRdb's copy has only in-frame clones and lacks some. The data hold 90,000 to 140,000 clones, with 88% observed a single time. This sample is part of a study of T cell responses to AZD1222 COVID-19 vaccine. On the study more broadly: Second-dose intervals of approximately 4 or approximately 12 weeks were pooled.

General study findings and limits: Per reports, nearly half of all spike-specific TCRs target regions that are unmutated in variants. Spike-wide coverage was observed for vaccine-associated CD4 TCRs, with dominant responses at 160-218 and 743-854.

The receptor's source is an adult in good health. The sequences come from peripheral blood, collected on day 0 of AZD1222 vaccination. This chain links TRBV6-5 with TRBJ1-2; D not resolved. CDR3 sequence reads: CASSTTTGMWYGYTF. DNA for the CDR3: TGTGCCAGCAGCACAACAACGGGGATGTGGTATGGCTACACCTTC.